Following are 16 T cell receptor beta chains from one sample sequenced in a study of T cell responses to AZD1222 COVID-19 vaccine. Libraries were prepared by immunoSEQ multiplex PCR; TCRdb keeps only in-frame clonotypes and omits some of them. The data show about 130,000 clones, 75% to 90% seen once. Material: peripheral blood, obtained on day 0 of AZD1222 vaccination. All receptors come from an adult in good health.

The table lists this clone with a count of one. The V and J genes are TRBV10-3 and TRBJ2-1, with 8 positions matching TRBD2. The CDR3 totals 14 residues. J gave up 7 bases and V 7 bases, and 9 bases lay outside the gene matches. Germline assignment: CDR1 ENHRY and CDR2 SYGVKD. CDR3 coding DNA: TGTGCCATCACTAGCGGGCGGACTGAGAATGAGCAGTTCTTC. Residues: CAITSGRTENEQFF.

This rearrangement joins TRBV6-6 to TRBJ1-3; D remains ambiguous. Trimming stripped 4 bases from V and 7 bases from J, with 8 bases between. The CDR3 consists of 12 residues. Germline lookup yields CDR1 MNHNY and CDR2 SVGAGI (reference sequence). CDR3 amino acids: CASSSTENTIYF. Here the CDR3 DNA reads TGTGCCAGCAGTTCCACCGAGAACACCATATATTTT.

This clone has only one observation. V is TRBV6-5 and J is TRBJ1-4; possible D gene TRBD1, 5 bases. The CDR3 has 15 amino acids. The germline gives CDR1 MNHEY, CDR2 SVGAGI. V lost 6 bases to trimming and J lost 10 bases, with 21 bases between them. CDR3 nucleotides: TGTGCCAGCAGAGGACAAGAAATGGGTGTAGGAAAACTGTTTTTT. Translated, it gives CASRGQEMGVGKLFF.

The chain is built from TRBV20-1 and TRBJ2-7, with D uncertain. CDR3 length: 10 amino acids. Trimming shortened V by 1 base and J by 6 bases, and 4 bases separated the two germline ends. From germline, CDR1 is DFQATT and CDR2 SNEGSKA (reference sequence). The CDR3, as DNA: TGCAGTGCTAGAGGGGCCGAGCAGTACTTC. It codes for CSARGAEQYF.

This chain joins TRBV13 and TRBJ1-1, with D possibly TRBD1 on 6 matching bases. The germline V and J ends were trimmed by 4 bases and 5 bases, with 11 bases remaining between them. The CDR3 covers 13 residues. Germline V gives CDR1 PRHDT, CDR2 FYEKMQ (reference sequence). The CDR3 loop is CASSSRGHTEAFF. In DNA, the CDR3 is TGTGCCAGCAGCTCTAGGGGACATACTGAAGCTTTCTTT.

This sequence joins TRBV2 and TRBJ1-5; D gene unclear. The CDR3 loop spans 15 amino acids. CDR1 and CDR2 from the germline V gene are SNHLY and FYNNEI. Deletions cut 0 bases from V and 4 bases from J, with 10 bases between. CDR3 residues: CASSEALGINQPQHF. For the CDR3, the DNA is TGTGCCAGCAGTGAAGCGTTGGGCATTAATCAGCCCCAGCATTTT.

The chain employs TRBV30 and TRBJ2-2, with D hard to call. CDR1 and CDR2 from the germline V gene are GTSNPN and SVGIG (reference sequence). Trimming shortened V by 6 bases and J by 4 bases, and 15 bases separated the two germline ends. There are 14 residues in the CDR3. This CDR3 reads CACVGRAGTGELFF. CDR3 DNA: TGTGCCTGTGTGGGCCGGGCCGGCACCGGGGAGCTGTTTTTT.

The V call is TRBV9, the J call TRBJ1-2; D remains unclear. V was clipped by 0 bases and J by 1 base, with 7 bases between them. CDR1 and CDR2 from the germline V gene are SGDLS and YYNGEE. This CDR3 region has 14 residues. The CDR3: CASSVVGGNYGYTF. The CDR3 DNA sequence: TGTGCCAGCAGCGTAGTGGGAGGTAACTATGGCTACACCTTC.

V gene TRBV30 combines with J gene TRBJ1-1, with D possibly TRBD1 on 5 matching bases. Between the trimmed V and J ends, which lost 2 bases and 5 bases, there was a span of 15 bases. Germline V CDR1 and CDR2: GTSNPN, SVGIG (reference sequence). This CDR3 is 14 amino acids long. This CDR3 is CAWSLGRTLTEAFF. The DNA of the CDR3 is TGTGCCTGGAGTCTGGGCAGGACATTGACTGAAGCTTTCTTT.

The chain couples TRBV9 to TRBJ1-1; D gene ambiguous. V was shortened by 3 bases and J by 0 bases, with 15 bases between the two germline ends. This CDR3 comprises 16 residues. Germline loops: CDR1 SGDLS, CDR2 YYNGEE. CDR3 loop: CASSAHVGSMNTEAFF. The CDR3 DNA reads as TGTGCCAGCAGCGCACACGTGGGGAGTATGAACACTGAAGCTTTCTTT.

The table lists this clone with a count of one. The chain joins TRBV9 to TRBJ2-2; a weak D match, TRBD2 (5 bases). CDR1 and CDR2 (germline): SGDLS, YYNGEE. V shed 0 bases and J shed 6 bases, with 9 bases lying between them. This CDR3 is built from 14 residues. This CDR3 is CASSVDHGAGELFF. DNA for the CDR3: TGTGCCAGCAGCGTAGATCACGGGGCCGGGGAGCTGTTTTTT.

The rearrangement uses TRBV4-2 and TRBJ2-1; 11 positions agree with TRBD2. In germline, CDR1 is LGHNA, CDR2 YNFKEQ. The CDR3 covers 16 residues. J lost 3 bases, V lost 2 bases, and 3 bases had no gene match. Here the CDR3 DNA reads TGTGCCAGCAGCCAACTAGCGGGGGGCGTCTACAATGAGCAGTTCTTC. It is translated as CASSQLAGGVYNEQFF.

The chain carries TRBV7-9 and TRBJ1-1; D not certain. The V gene's germline CDR1 is SEHNR and CDR2 FQNEAQ (reference sequence). The ends were cut back, 2 bases at V and 8 bases at J, with 9 bases in the middle. This CDR3 spans 12 amino acids. The CDR3 sequence is CASSLWRVEAFF. Here the CDR3 DNA reads TGTGCCAGCAGCTTATGGAGGGTGGAAGCTTTCTTT.

CDR3 in DNA: TGTGCCAGCAGTTCTCTCAGGACAGGGGGAGTCCAAGAGACCCAGTACTTC. Protein: CASSSLRTGGVQETQYF. V gene TRBV27 combines with J gene TRBJ2-5; 10 nucleotides align to TRBD1. Germline trimming cut 4 bases from V and 1 base from J; bases unmatched to any gene: 9. CDR1 and CDR2 from the germline V gene are MNHEY and SMNVEV (reference sequence). The CDR3 totals 17 residues.

The chain carries TRBV5-6 and TRBJ1-6; no definite D call. The CDR3 loop spans 14 amino acids. Germline V gives CDR1 SGHDT, CDR2 YYEEEE. V lost 0 bases and J lost 7, with 8 bases in between. The CDR3 DNA sequence: TGTGCCAGCAGCTTGGGCCGGGTCAATTCACCCCTCCACTTT. It codes for CASSLGRVNSPLHF.

This chain's CDR3 is CASSTGSYEQYF. The DNA for the CDR3 is TGTGCCAGCAGTACAGGGTCCTACGAGCAGTACTTC. The chain combines TRBV27 with TRBJ2-7, with D perhaps matching TRBD1 (6 bases). The V and J ends lost 5 bases and 1 base respectively, with 6 bases between them. This CDR3 is built from 12 residues. CDR1 MNHEY and CDR2 SMNVEV come from the germline V gene (reference sequence).